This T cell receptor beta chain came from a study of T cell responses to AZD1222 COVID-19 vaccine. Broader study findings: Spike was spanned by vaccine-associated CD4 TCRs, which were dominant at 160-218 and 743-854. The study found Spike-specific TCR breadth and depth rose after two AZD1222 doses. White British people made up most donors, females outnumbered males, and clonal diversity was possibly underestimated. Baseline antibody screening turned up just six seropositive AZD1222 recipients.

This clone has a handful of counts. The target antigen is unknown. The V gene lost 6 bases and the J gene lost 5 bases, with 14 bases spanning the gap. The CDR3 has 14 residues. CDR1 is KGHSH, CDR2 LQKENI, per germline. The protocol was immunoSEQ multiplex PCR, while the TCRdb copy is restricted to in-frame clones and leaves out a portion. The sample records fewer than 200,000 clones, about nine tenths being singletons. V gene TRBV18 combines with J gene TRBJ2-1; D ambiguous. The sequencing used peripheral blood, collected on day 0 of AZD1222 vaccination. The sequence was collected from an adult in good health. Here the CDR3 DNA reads TGTGCCAGCTCGCCCCCCGAATGGAACAATGAGCAGTTCTTC. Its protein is CASSPPEWNNEQFF.